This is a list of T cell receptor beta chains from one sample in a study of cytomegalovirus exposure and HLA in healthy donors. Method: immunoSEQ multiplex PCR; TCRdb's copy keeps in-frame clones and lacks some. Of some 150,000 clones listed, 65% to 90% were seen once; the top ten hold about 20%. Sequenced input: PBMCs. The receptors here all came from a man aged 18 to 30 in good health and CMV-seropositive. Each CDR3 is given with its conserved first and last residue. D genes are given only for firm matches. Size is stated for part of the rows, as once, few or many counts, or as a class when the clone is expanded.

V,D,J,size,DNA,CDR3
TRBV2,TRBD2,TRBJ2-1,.,TGTGCCAGCAGGCCAATAGCGGGGGGGTCGGATGAGCAGTTCTTC,CASRPIAGGSDEQFF
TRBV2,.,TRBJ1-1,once,TGTGCCAGCGGGGAGGGGGGACTTGAAGCTTTCTTT,CASGEGGLEAFF
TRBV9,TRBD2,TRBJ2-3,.,TGTGCCAGCAGCCGAGGGAGTGCTAGCGGGAGGGGCACAGATACGCAGTATTTT,CASSRGSASGRGTDTQYF
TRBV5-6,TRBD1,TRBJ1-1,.,TGTGCCAGCAGCTTGGGACAGGGGACGAACACTGAAGCTTTCTTT,CASSLGQGTNTEAFF
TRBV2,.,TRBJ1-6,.,TGTGCCAGCAGCTCCCCTACAGGCTCCTATAATTCACCCCTCCACTTT,CASSSPTGSYNSPLHF
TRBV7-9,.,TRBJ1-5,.,TGTGCCAGCAGCCTGGGGACACACCGCAATCAGCCCCAGCATTTT,CASSLGTHRNQPQHF
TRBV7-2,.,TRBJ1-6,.,TGTGCCAGCCGCACAACAGGGACCCTTAATTCACCCCTCCACTTT,CASRTTGTLNSPLHF
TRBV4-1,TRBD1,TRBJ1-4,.,TGCGCCAGCAGCCAACATGGGACAGGGAATGAAAAACTGTTTTTT,CASSQHGTGNEKLFF
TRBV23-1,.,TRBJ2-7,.,TGCGCCAGCAGTCAATTGGACAGCAGCTCCTACGAGCAGTACTTC,CASSQLDSSSYEQYF
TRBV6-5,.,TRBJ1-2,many,TGTGCCAGCAGTTATAGTGAGGCCTCTCCCCTCGGCTACACCTTC,CASSYSEASPLGYTF
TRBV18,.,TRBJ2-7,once,TGTGCCAGCTCTTTGACTAGGGGCGAGCAGTACTTC,CASSLTRGEQYF
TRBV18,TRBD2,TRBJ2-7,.,TGTGCCAGCTCACCACCGACTAGCGGGACCCGCTCCTACGAGCAGTACTTC,CASSPPTSGTRSYEQYF
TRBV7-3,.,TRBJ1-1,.,TGTGCCAGCAGCCGGACAGAATTTAGTGAAGCTTTCTTT,CASSRTEFSEAFF
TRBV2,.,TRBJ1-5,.,TGTGCCAGCAGTTTCGACATTGGAAGTCAGCCCCAGCATTTT,CASSFDIGSQPQHF
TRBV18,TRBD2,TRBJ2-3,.,TGTGCCAGCTCAATAGGACTAGCGGGGACAGATACGCAGTATTTT,CASSIGLAGTDTQYF
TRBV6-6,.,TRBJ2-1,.,TGTGCCAGCAGTGGCCAGGGGATAATGGACAATGAGCAGTTCTTC,CASSGQGIMDNEQFF
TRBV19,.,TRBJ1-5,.,TGTGCCAGTAGTATAGATCACAGGGTGAAGCCCCAGCATTTT,CASSIDHRVKPQHF
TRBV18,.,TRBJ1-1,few,TGTGCCAGCTCACAGAGGAGGATTGAAGCTTTCTTT,CASSQRRIEAFF
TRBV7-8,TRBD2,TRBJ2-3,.,TGTGCCAGCAGCTTCCCCCTGAGGACTAGCGGGGGGCGTAGCACAGATACGCAGTATTTT,CASSFPLRTSGGRSTDTQYF
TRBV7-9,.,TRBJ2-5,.,TGTGCCAGCAGCTTAGAGCGGGTCCAAGAGACCCAGTACTTC,CASSLERVQETQYF
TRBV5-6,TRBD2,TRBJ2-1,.,TGTGCCAGCAGCAGAGACGGGACTAGCGGGGGGCCGGGGGTCAATGAGCAGTTCTTC,CASSRDGTSGGPGVNEQFF
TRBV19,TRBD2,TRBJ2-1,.,TGTGCCAGTAGTATTTCGGGTAGCGGGGGTACTAATGAGCAGTTCTTC,CASSISGSGGTNEQFF
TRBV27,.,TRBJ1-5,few,TGTGCCAGCAGTTTATCGAGTCTCGGGGGGCCCCATCAGCCCCAGCATTTT,CASSLSSLGGPHQPQHF
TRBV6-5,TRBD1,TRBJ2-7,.,TGTGCCAGCCCGGGACAGCCCTACGAGCAGTACTTC,CASPGQPYEQYF
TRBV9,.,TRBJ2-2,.,TGTGCCAGCAGCGTAGTCTCTTTCACCGGGGAGCTGTTTTTT,CASSVVSFTGELFF
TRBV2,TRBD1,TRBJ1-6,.,TGTGCCAGATCCCGCTCAGGGGGCGGTAGGGGTTCACCCCTCCACTTT,CARSRSGGGRGSPLHF
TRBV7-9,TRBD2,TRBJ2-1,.,TGTGCCAGCAGCTCGACTAGCGGAAATTACAATGAGCAGTTCTTC,CASSSTSGNYNEQFF
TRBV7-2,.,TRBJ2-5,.,TGTGCCAGCAGCTTAGCAGGAGGGGAGACCCAGTACTTC,CASSLAGGETQYF
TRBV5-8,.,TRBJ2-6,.,TGTGCCAGCAGCCCTAGGGAGGCTGGGGCCAACGTCCTGACTTTC,CASSPREAGANVLTF
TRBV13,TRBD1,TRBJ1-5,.,TGTGCCAGCAGCTTCGGGACAGGGACTCAGCCCCAGCATTTT,CASSFGTGTQPQHF
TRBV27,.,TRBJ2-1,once,TGTGCCAGCAGCCCCTCCGACAGAAGCTCCTACAATGAGCAGTTCTTC,CASSPSDRSSYNEQFF
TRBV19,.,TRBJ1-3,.,TGTGCCAGTAGTGTGTCGACAGTCTCTGGAAACACCATATATTTT,CASSVSTVSGNTIYF
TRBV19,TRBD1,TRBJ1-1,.,TGTGCCAGTACACCAGGACAGGGGGAAGGGAACACTGAAGCTTTCTTT,CASTPGQGEGNTEAFF
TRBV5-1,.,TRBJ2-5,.,TGCGCCAGCAGCTTGGGCGGGGCACTTAAAGAGACCCAGTACTTC,CASSLGGALKETQYF
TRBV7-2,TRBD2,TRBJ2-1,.,TGTGCCAGCAGCTGGACTAGCGGGGCTGATGAGCAGTTCTTC,CASSWTSGADEQFF
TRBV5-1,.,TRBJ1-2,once,TGCGCCAGCAAACGGGAGAGCAGCCACCTTGGCTACACCTTC,CASKRESSHLGYTF
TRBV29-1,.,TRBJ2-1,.,TGCAGCGTTGAAGGGACAGCTAACTCCTACAATGAGCAGTTCTTC,CSVEGTANSYNEQFF
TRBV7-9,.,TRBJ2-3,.,TGTGCCAGCAGCTTCCGGACTATCCCAGATACGCAGTATTTT,CASSFRTIPDTQYF
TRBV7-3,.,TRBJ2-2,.,TGTGCCAGCAGGTCTAAAACTAGCAAGGGGACCGGGGAGCTGTTTTTT,CASRSKTSKGTGELFF
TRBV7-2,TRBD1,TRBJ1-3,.,TGTGCCAGCAGCCCTAGTCCCGGGACAGGCCTCTCTGGAAACACCATATATTTT,CASSPSPGTGLSGNTIYF
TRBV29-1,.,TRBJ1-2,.,TGCAGCGTTGAGCGGGGGCGTGGACGCACCGTTTCGGGTGCCACCTTC,CSVERGRGRTVSGATF
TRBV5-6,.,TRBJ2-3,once,TGTGCCAGCAGCCCCTTCCCGGCAGGGGCCTACACAGATACGCAGTATTTT,CASSPFPAGAYTDTQYF
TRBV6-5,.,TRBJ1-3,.,TGTGCCAGCAGTAACGGGAACACCATATATTTT,CASSNGNTIYF
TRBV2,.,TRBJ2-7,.,TGTGCCAGCAGTGTCAGTGATCCTGCCTACGAGCAGTACTTC,CASSVSDPAYEQYF
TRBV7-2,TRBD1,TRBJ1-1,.,TGTGCCAGCAGCCCAGGGGGTAACACTGAAGCTTTCTTT,CASSPGGNTEAFF
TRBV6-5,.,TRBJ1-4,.,TGTGCCAGCAGTTACCAAGGGGGATTGAATGAAAAACTGTTTTTT,CASSYQGGLNEKLFF
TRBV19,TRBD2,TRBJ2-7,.,TGTGCCAGTAGTGTCGGACTAGCGGGGACGACCTACGAGCAGTACTTC,CASSVGLAGTTYEQYF
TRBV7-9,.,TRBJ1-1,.,TGTGCCAGCAGCTTAGCGAGTTACCTGAACACTGAAGCTTTCTTT,CASSLASYLNTEAFF
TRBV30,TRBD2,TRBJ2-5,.,TGTGCCTGGAGTGTAGGACTAGCGGGAGGGGGGACCCAGTACTTC,CAWSVGLAGGGTQYF
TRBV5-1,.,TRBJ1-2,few,TGCGCCAGCAGCTTGGGCGGGTTCTCAGACTACACCTTC,CASSLGGFSDYTF
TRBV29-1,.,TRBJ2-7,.,TGCAGCGTTGAAACAGTATTCAACGAGCAGTACTTC,CSVETVFNEQYF